The source of this T cell receptor (beta chain) is a study of blood T cell repertoires in COVID-19. Looking at the study overall: Specimens from acute and convalescent COVID-19 originated in the United States, Italy and Spain. PBMCs, B-cell-depleted T cells, or T cells provided the cDNA or gDNA that made up the material.

Per the study methods: Estimated nucleated cell counts came from reference gene primer amplification. Generated by immunoSEQ multiplex PCR, the TCRdb table keeps only in-frame clones and is missing some. The DNA was the basis for D and trimming; V, J and clone size are from that table. The sample consists of 37,000 or so clones, more than 60% of them appearing once. The length of the CDR3 is 10 residues. The germline gives CDR1 DFQATT, CDR2 SNEGSKA (reference sequence). V shed 2 bases and J shed 6 bases, with 4 bases lying between them. The sample taken for sequencing was peripheral blood. The chain has TRBV20-1 and TRBJ1-2; D not resolved. The source of this sequence is a man between 60 and 75 years old with active COVID-19. The CDR3 sequence is CSARRDGYTF. The DNA of the CDR3 is TGCAGTGCTAGACGGGATGGCTACACCTTC.